Each of the 23 T cell receptor beta chains below was sequenced from the same sample in a study of long-term antiretroviral therapy in people with HIV. The assay used was immunoSEQ (version v3.0), run at survey level. Sequencing used immunoSEQ multiplex PCR; TCRdb keeps in-frame clones, though not all of them. The table shows thousands of clones, with about 83% occurring only once. Sequencing used unsorted PBMCs, obtained 0.3 years before starting antiretroviral therapy. Receptors originate from a man aged 30-40 years with HIV.

The rearrangement joins TRBV5-4 to TRBJ2-1, with 13 bases that match TRBD2. The CDR3 consists of 17 residues. Germline lookup yields CDR1 SGHNT and CDR2 YYREEE (reference sequence). Losses at the gene ends were 4 bases for V and 7 bases for J; bases not matched to a gene: 11. The CDR3 bases are TGTGCCAGCAGCACCGCACTAGCGGGAGGGACCGGGAATGAGCAGTTCTTC. This gives the protein CASSTALAGGTGNEQFF.

This chain uses TRBV4-2 with TRBJ2-5; either TRBD1 or TRBD2 may fit D (6 bases each). V was shortened by 1 base and J by 4 bases, with 10 bases between the two germline ends. Germline V lookup: CDR1 LGHNA, CDR2 YNFKEQ. CDR3 length equals 14 residues. The CDR3 nucleotides read TGTGCCAGCAGCCAAGTCGGAGGGGGAGAGACCCAGTACTTC. It translates to CASSQVGGGETQYF.

The gene calls are TRBV10-3 and TRBJ1-2; D gene uncertain. Germline V lookup: CDR1 ENHRY, CDR2 SYGVKD. The CDR3 covers 15 residues. Trimming took 2 bases from V and 4 from J, leaving 14 bases between them. The CDR3 loop is CAISERSTSVYGYTF. In DNA form, the CDR3 reads TGTGCCATCAGTGAGCGGTCGACCTCTGTCTATGGCTACACCTTC.

This CDR3 reads CARGDSSNTEAFF. The CDR3 DNA is TGTGCCCGGGGGGACAGTTCGAACACTGAAGCTTTCTTT. The chain carries TRBV30 and TRBJ1-1, with 7 positions matching TRBD1. Looked up from germline, CDR1 is GTSNPN and CDR2 is SVGIG (reference sequence). The CDR3 has 13 residues. The ends lost 8 bases at V and 1 base at J; junction bases unmatched: 7.

This chain joins TRBV27 and TRBJ2-2; D unresolved. The CDR3 is 15 residues long. Germline lookup yields CDR1 MNHEY and CDR2 SMNVEV (reference sequence). Trimming shortened V by 2 bases and J by 0 bases, and 7 bases separated the two germline ends. CDR3 residues: CASSLQATNTGELFF. CDR3 sequence (DNA): TGTGCCAGCAGTTTACAAGCGACGAACACCGGGGAGCTGTTTTTT.

This clone was seen only once. J is TRBJ2-1 and V is TRBV19; D might be TRBD1 or TRBD2, each matching 5 bases. CDR3 size: 15 residues. Germline V gene lookup returns CDR1 LNHDA and CDR2 SQIVND (reference sequence). V was clipped by 5 bases and J by 2 bases, with 13 bases between them. CDR3 amino acids: CASSEFGGPYNEQFF. CDR3 nucleotides: TGTGCCAGTAGTGAATTTGGGGGACCCTACAATGAGCAGTTCTTC.

The genes are TRBV19 and TRBJ2-7, with TRBD1 matching over 9 bases. The germline gives CDR1 LNHDA, CDR2 SQIVND (reference sequence). The CDR3 length is 19 residues. Trimming cost V 1 base and J 3 bases; bases outside gene matches: 16. The chain's CDR3 is CASSIVSVARQGVNYEQYF. DNA for the CDR3: TGTGCCAGTAGTATAGTGTCTGTCGCCAGACAGGGGGTAAACTACGAGCAGTACTTC.

The V gene is TRBV27, the J gene TRBJ1-2; possibly TRBD1 for D (5 bases). V lost 5 bases and J lost 4, with 11 bases in between. The CDR3 extends over 13 amino acids. From germline, CDR1 is MNHEY and CDR2 SMNVEV (reference sequence). The CDR3 sequence is CASSKGRVYGYTF. DNA for the CDR3: TGTGCCAGCAGTAAGGGGAGGGTCTATGGCTACACCTTC.

By sample fraction, this clone is medium-sized. The genes are TRBV4-3 and TRBJ2-5; D possibly corresponds to TRBD2 (6 bases). CDR3 length: 16 residues. V lost 4 bases, J lost 2 bases, and 17 bases lay in between. Germline CDR1 LGHNA, CDR2 YSLEER. The CDR3: CASSPRVTGAQETQYF. The CDR3 region has the DNA TGCGCCAGCAGCCCCCGCGTAACGGGAGCTCAAGAGACCCAGTACTTC.

The chain employs TRBV5-1 and TRBJ2-5; the D gene is possibly TRBD2 (5 bases). CDR3 length: 13 amino acids. Germline V gene sequence: CDR1 SGHRS, CDR2 YFSETQ. Trimming removed 2 bases at V and 5 bases at J, with 10 bases between. CDR3 protein: CASSLRPGETQYF. In DNA form, the CDR3 reads TGCGCCAGCAGCTTACGCCCGGGGGAGACCCAGTACTTC.

This clone was recorded once. The V call is TRBV19, the J call TRBJ1-1; D might be TRBD1 (5 bases). Germline CDR1 reads LNHDA; CDR2 reads SQIVND (reference sequence). The V gene lost 7 bases and the J gene lost 7 bases, with 16 bases spanning the gap. This CDR3 has 13 amino acids. The CDR3 DNA follows: TGTGCCAGTATCCGCAAGGGGATAGGTGAAGCTTTCTTT. It is translated as CASIRKGIGEAFF.

This rearrangement joins TRBV14 to TRBJ1-1; the D gene is possibly TRBD1 (6 bases). V shed 3 bases and J shed 4 bases, with 18 bases lying between them. CDR3 length: 16 amino acids. Germline V CDR1 and CDR2: SGHDN, FVKESK. In nucleotides, the CDR3 is TGTGCCAGCAGCCACTCAGACGGGGGCCGACGCACTGAAGCTTTCTTT. This gives the protein CASSHSDGGRRTEAFF.

The chain couples TRBV6-5 to TRBJ2-7; 7 positions match TRBD1. Unmatched junction bases numbered 2, after V lost 3 bases and J lost 0 bases. Germline V gene sequence: CDR1 MNHEY, CDR2 SVGAGI. The CDR3 is made up of 14 amino acids. CDR3 in amino acids: CASSYRDSSYEQYF. The CDR3 DNA follows: TGTGCCAGCAGTTATAGGGACAGCTCCTACGAGCAGTACTTC.

V gene TRBV7-9 combines with J gene TRBJ1-2; no firm D call. V gave up 6 bases and J gave up 3 bases, with 11 bases separating them. The germline V gene has CDR1 SEHNR and CDR2 FQNEAQ (reference sequence). The CDR3 is 13 residues long. CDR3 nucleotide sequence: TGTGCCAGCAGACTAGACACCGACTATGGCTACACCTTC. Translated, it gives CASRLDTDYGYTF. Full variable domain (rest looked up from reference TRBV7-9 and TRBJ1-2): DTGVSQNPRHKITKRGQNVTFRCDPISEHNRLYWYRQTLGQGPEFLTYFQNEAQLEKSRLLSDRFSAERPKGSFSTLEIQRTEQGDSAMYLCASRLDTDYGYTFGSGTRLTVV.

In this sample, this clone turned up once. The chain links TRBV30 to TRBJ2-3; 7 nucleotides agree with TRBD2. This CDR3 region has 13 residues. Germline CDR1 is GTSNPN and CDR2 is SVGIG (reference sequence). The CDR3 DNA follows: TGTGCGTTAGGGAGCGGGGGCACAGATACGCAGTATTTT. Translating it yields CALGSGGTDTQYF.

V gene TRBV25-1 combines with J gene TRBJ1-5, with a possible D match to TRBD1 (6 bases). The CDR3 runs to 14 residues. Trimming pared 3 bases from V and 7 bases from J, leaving 13 bases between. The germline CDR1 and CDR2 sequences are MGHDK and SYGVNS. CDR3 protein: CASSDRGAGQPQHF. CDR3 sequence (DNA): TGTGCCAGCAGTGACCGGGGGGCAGGCCAGCCCCAGCATTTT.

The V call is TRBV19, the J call TRBJ2-7; weak D call: TRBD2 (6 bases). Germline CDR1 LNHDA, CDR2 SQIVND (reference sequence). CDR3 length: 12 residues. The V gene lost 10 bases and the J gene lost 3 bases, with 13 bases spanning the gap. The CDR3 loop is CATRTGVYEQYF. For the CDR3, the DNA is TGTGCCACAAGGACGGGGGTCTACGAGCAGTACTTC.

J is TRBJ2-3 and V is TRBV4-3, with D possibly TRBD2 on 7 matching bases. Germline CDR1 and CDR2: LGHNA and YSLEER. Trimming stripped 2 bases from V and 0 bases from J, with 15 bases between. The CDR3 consists of 17 residues. In nucleotides, the CDR3 is TGCGCCAGCAGCCAAAGGGGGGGGCCCTTTAGCACAGATACGCAGTATTTT. Translating gives CASSQRGGPFSTDTQYF.

The rearrangement uses TRBV6-5 and TRBJ2-1; 12 bases align to TRBD2. V shed 4 bases, J shed 7 bases, and the junction held 5 bases outside the gene matches. CDR3 length: 15 amino acids. Germline CDR1 MNHEY, CDR2 SVGAGI. The DNA for the CDR3 is TGTGCCAGCAGTTTCCCCGGACTAGCGGGAAATGAGCAGTTCTTC. It translates to CASSFPGLAGNEQFF.

The chain is built from TRBV5-6 and TRBJ2-7; weak D call: TRBD2 (6 bases). Germline lookup yields CDR1 SGHDT and CDR2 YYEEEE. The CDR3 has 16 amino acids. The V end lost 6 bases, the J end lost 2 bases, and 21 bases lay between the germline ends. CDR3 nucleotides: TGTGCCAGCACCCTGGGAGGCGGGACGGGGACCTACGAGCAGTACTTC. The encoded protein is CASTLGGGTGTYEQYF. The full variable domain, its missing parts supplied by reference TRBV5-6 and TRBJ2-7, is DAGVTQSPTHLIKTRGQQVTLRCSPKSGHDTVSWYQQALGQGPQFIFQYYEEEERQRGNFPDRFSGHQFPNYSSELNVNALLLGDSALYLCASTLGGGTGTYEQYFGPGTRLTVT.

The chain combines TRBV5-8 with TRBJ2-7, with D maybe TRBD2 (6 bases). V shed 2 bases and J shed 9 bases, with 15 bases lying between them. This CDR3 is built from 13 residues. Germline CDR1 SGHTS, CDR2 YDEGEE. CDR3 in DNA: TGTGCCAGCAGCTTCGGCGAGGGAGGTGTGCAGTACTTC. This gives the protein CASSFGEGGVQYF.

The V gene is TRBV28, the J gene TRBJ2-2, with 8 positions matching TRBD1. Germline V gene sequence: CDR1 MDHEN, CDR2 SYDVKM. V lost 2 bases to trimming and J lost 4 bases; unmatched junction nucleotides: 3. There are 15 residues in the CDR3. The CDR3 sequence is CASSLRQGITGELFF. CDR3 in DNA: TGTGCCAGCAGTTTACGACAGGGGATCACCGGGGAGCTGTTTTTT.

The CDR3 DNA reads as TGTGCCAGCAGCTTCCCCGGACAGGGTTACAATGAGCAGTTCTTC. This sequence encodes CASSFPGQGYNEQFF. The chain links TRBV7-6 to TRBJ2-1, with 8 bases aligning to TRBD1. Germline assignment: CDR1 SGHVS and CDR2 FNYEAQ. The CDR3 is 15 amino acids. Trimming took 3 bases from V and 4 from J; bases not matched to a gene: 5.